The rows below give T cell receptor beta chains drawn from one sample of a study of T cell responses to AZD1222 COVID-19 vaccine. TCRdb's table, derived via immunoSEQ multiplex PCR, lists solely in-frame clones and lacks some. The sample has tens of thousands of clones; approximately 90% are singletons. This specimen was peripheral blood, taken on day 0 of MenACWY control vaccination. These receptors came from an adult in good health. Both conserved end residues are part of each CDR3. Each record gives: clone size, V gene, J gene, D gene, CDR3 DNA, CDR3 protein. The D gene is left open where the match is weak. Not every row has a clone size; where given, it reads once, few, many or a size class.

NA,TRBV28,TRBJ2-7,NA,TGTGCCAGCAGCTCGGGGGTCTACGAGCAGTACTTC,CASSSGVYEQYF
NA,TRBV6-5,TRBJ2-4,NA,TGTGCCAGCAGTTACGGCCAGGGGGGCATTCAGTACTTC,CASSYGQGGIQYF
NA,TRBV28,TRBJ2-7,NA,TGTGCCAGCAGTACGAACAGGGAAATCTACGAGCAGTACTTC,CASSTNREIYEQYF
NA,TRBV6-6,TRBJ2-1,TRBD1,TGTGCCAGCAGTTCTGGACAGGCGCTCGATGAGCAGTTCTTC,CASSSGQALDEQFF
NA,TRBV27,TRBJ2-7,NA,TGCGTTACCTCTGCGGGAACCTACGAGCAGTACTTC,CVTSAGTYEQYF
NA,TRBV14,TRBJ1-3,NA,TGTGCCAGCAGCCAAACAGGGCCTGGAAACACCATATATTTT,CASSQTGPGNTIYF
NA,TRBV10-3,TRBJ1-2,NA,TGTGCCATCAGTTTCTCAGGGGAAGAGCCCTACACCTTC,CAISFSGEEPYTF
once,TRBV14,TRBJ2-3,TRBD2,TGTGCCAGCAGCCGGACCGGGACTAGCGGGAGGTCGACAGATACGCAGTATTTT,CASSRTGTSGRSTDTQYF
once,TRBV5-8,TRBJ2-3,TRBD2,TGTGCCAGCAGCCCCGGAATGGCGGGAGCAGTAGATACGCAGTATTTT,CASSPGMAGAVDTQYF
NA,TRBV11-2,TRBJ1-4,TRBD1,TGTGCCAGCAGGGACAGGGTGGATGAAAAACTGTTTTTT,CASRDRVDEKLFF
once,TRBV9,TRBJ2-1,TRBD2,TGTGCCAGCAGCACGGGGAGGGCGATCTACAATGAGCAGTTCTTC,CASSTGRAIYNEQFF
NA,TRBV5-6,TRBJ2-7,NA,TGTGCCAGCAGCTTTTCTAGCGTCGCCTACGAGCAGTACTTC,CASSFSSVAYEQYF
NA,TRBV28,TRBJ1-4,NA,TGTGCCAGCAGTGGGGGGGACGGACGGGAAAAACTGTTTTTT,CASSGGDGREKLFF
NA,TRBV28,TRBJ2-7,NA,TGTGCCAGCACCTTGGGTAGAGTAGGCGAGCAGTACTTC,CASTLGRVGEQYF
NA,TRBV7-8,TRBJ1-5,TRBD1,TGTGCCAGCAGCCTCGCCCGGGCAGGGGGTCTAAATCAGCCCCAGCATTTT,CASSLARAGGLNQPQHF
NA,TRBV28,TRBJ1-2,NA,TGTGCCAGCAGCCCACCGGGGACTAACTATGGCTACACCTTC,CASSPPGTNYGYTF
NA,TRBV28,TRBJ2-7,NA,TGTGCCAGCAGTTTACTGGGGGCTAGCGTGCACGAGCAGTACTTC,CASSLLGASVHEQYF
NA,TRBV18,TRBJ1-5,NA,TGTGCCAGCTCCGTGACCTATGATCAGCCCCAGCATTTT,CASSVTYDQPQHF
NA,TRBV5-1,TRBJ1-1,NA,TGCGCCAGCACTACGGGCTGGGACACTGAAGCTTTCTTT,CASTTGWDTEAFF
NA,TRBV29-1,TRBJ1-2,TRBD1,TGCAGCGTTGAAGGGGCAGGGGGTGGCTACACCTTC,CSVEGAGGGYTF
NA,TRBV18,TRBJ2-2,TRBD1,TGTGCCAGCTCACCCCTACAGGGGGCCGGGGAGCTGTTTTTT,CASSPLQGAGELFF
NA,TRBV4-3,TRBJ2-6,NA,TGCGCCAGCAGCCCCGTTGGCTCTGGGGCCAACGTCCTGACTTTC,CASSPVGSGANVLTF
NA,TRBV19,TRBJ1-5,TRBD1,TGTGCCAGTGCAGGGGGGAGGAATCAGCCCCAGCATTTT,CASAGGRNQPQHF
NA,TRBV7-3,TRBJ2-7,NA,TGTGCCACCCGCCCGGACCACGAGCAGTACTTC,CATRPDHEQYF
NA,TRBV18,TRBJ1-5,TRBD1,TGTGCCAGCTCCCCTGAGGACAGGGGGCAAAGCAATCAGCCCCAGCATTTT,CASSPEDRGQSNQPQHF
NA,TRBV7-9,TRBJ2-7,TRBD1,TGTGCCAGCAGCTTAAATCTCCGGACAGGGGGAGAGCAGTACTTC,CASSLNLRTGGEQYF
NA,TRBV9,TRBJ2-5,TRBD1,TGTGCCAGCAGCGAACTGGGACAGGTCGGAGAGACCCAGTACTTC,CASSELGQVGETQYF
NA,TRBV2,TRBJ2-1,TRBD1,TGTGCCAGCAGTGATTGGGACAGGGTGGGCAATGAGCAGTTCTTC,CASSDWDRVGNEQFF
NA,TRBV19,TRBJ2-1,NA,TGTGCCACCAGCCGGGGATCCGAGGTCAATGAGCAGTTCTTC,CATSRGSEVNEQFF
once,TRBV4-1,TRBJ2-3,NA,TGCGCCAGCAGCCAAGATAGTCCGGGATCAGATACGCAGTATTTT,CASSQDSPGSDTQYF
NA,TRBV24-1,TRBJ2-1,TRBD2,TGTGCCGCCGGGACTAGCGCTGACAATGAGCAGTTCTTC,CAAGTSADNEQFF
NA,TRBV5-1,TRBJ1-1,NA,TGCGCCAGCAGCTTGGGCCTGTTGAACACTGAAGCTTTCTTT,CASSLGLLNTEAFF
NA,TRBV3-1/TRBV3-2,TRBJ1-3,NA,TGTGCCAGCAGCCCTTACGTGCGGGCCTCTGACACCATATATTTT,CASSPYVRASDTIYF